The rows below give T cell receptor beta chains drawn from one sample of a study of T cell clones after liver transplantation. Produced via immunoSEQ multiplex PCR; TCRdb's table is partial and in-frame only. Of 60,000 or so clones in the sample, approximately 77% were seen once. Sequencing used CD4+ T cells from blood, obtained at the 22-month timepoint. The receptors stem from a human patient who received a liver transplant. Some of the T cells may derive from the graft donor. Each CDR3 is given with its conserved first and last residue. The D gene is left open where the match is weak. The listing skips clone size in some rows; elsewhere it reads once, few, many or a size class.

v_gene	abundance	d_gene	j_gene	CDR3aa	CDR3nt
TRBV19	NA	TRBD1	TRBJ1-2	CASSPGTRGLHGYTF	TGTGCCAGTAGCCCTGGTACCAGGGGGTTACATGGCTACACCTTC
TRBV27	NA	NA	TRBJ2-7	CASSPRDFTYEQYF	TGTGCCAGCAGCCCCAGGGACTTCACCTACGAGCAGTACTTC
TRBV6-8	NA	TRBD1	TRBJ1-5	CASSSPGTGGQPQHF	TGTGCCAGCAGTTCCCCCGGGACAGGGGGGCAGCCCCAGCATTTT
TRBV7-2	NA	TRBD1	TRBJ1-2	CASSLGQGLGYGYTF	TGTGCCAGCAGCCTGGGACAGGGCCTAGGCTATGGCTACACCTTC
TRBV30	NA	NA	TRBJ1-1	CAWSVREQTEAFF	TGTGCCTGGAGTGTACGGGAACAGACTGAAGCTTTCTTT
TRBV7-3	NA	NA	TRBJ1-6	CASSVSPQRIHNSPLHF	TGTGCCAGCAGCGTCTCACCACAGAGGATCCATAATTCACCCCTCCACTTT
TRBV7-2	NA	NA	TRBJ1-4	CASSPRGGGEKLFF	TGTGCCAGCAGCCCCAGGGGTGGGGGGGAAAAACTGTTTTTT
TRBV28	NA	NA	TRBJ1-1	CASNLRGASNTEAFF	TGTGCCAGCAACCTTAGAGGGGCTTCGAACACTGAAGCTTTCTTT
TRBV29-1	NA	TRBD1	TRBJ1-2	CSVQGTGRTVYGYTF	TGCAGCGTTCAGGGGACAGGGCGAACCGTCTATGGCTACACCTTC
TRBV7-2	NA	NA	TRBJ2-7	CASSQQGSEQYF	TGTGCCAGCAGCCAACAGGGCAGCGAGCAGTACTTC
TRBV7-6	NA	NA	TRBJ2-1	CASSTVDFAYNEQFF	TGTGCCAGCAGCACGGTGGACTTTGCCTACAATGAGCAGTTCTTC
TRBV30	NA	TRBD2	TRBJ2-7	CAWSSGGTSYEQYF	TGTGCCTGGTCTAGCGGGGGGACCTCCTACGAGCAGTACTTC
TRBV30	NA	TRBD1	TRBJ2-7	CAWTTGQGAYEQYF	TGTGCCTGGACTACGGGACAGGGGGCCTACGAGCAGTACTTC
TRBV14	NA	TRBD1	TRBJ1-6	CASSQGQGPDSPLHF	TGTGCCAGCAGCCAAGGACAGGGTCCCGATTCACCCCTCCACTTT
TRBV28	NA	TRBD2	TRBJ2-7	CASGIGASGGAGQYF	TGTGCCAGCGGTATTGGGGCTAGCGGGGGGGCAGGGCAGTACTTC
TRBV6-4	NA	NA	TRBJ2-3	CASSQLPWITDTQYF	TGTGCCAGCAGTCAACTTCCATGGATCACAGATACGCAGTATTTT
TRBV27	NA	NA	TRBJ1-5	CASSLSRDNQPQHF	TGTGCCAGCAGTTTATCCAGAGATAATCAGCCCCAGCATTTT
TRBV6-1	NA	NA	TRBJ1-1	CASSEERREAFF	TGTGCCAGCAGTGAAGAAAGGAGGGAAGCTTTCTTT
TRBV7-3	NA	NA	TRBJ1-5	CASSRAPNQPQHF	TGTGCCAGTTCCAGGGCACCGAATCAGCCCCAGCATTTT
TRBV28	NA	TRBD2	TRBJ2-1	CASSSSGGHYEQFF	TGTGCCAGCAGTTCAAGCGGGGGCCATTATGAGCAGTTCTTC
TRBV11-2	NA	NA	TRBJ2-4	CASSLDGLVKNIQYF	TGTGCCAGCAGCTTAGACGGCCTAGTCAAAAACATTCAGTACTTC
TRBV6-1	NA	NA	TRBJ2-1	CASSVDGGAYNEQFF	TGTGCCAGCAGTGTCGACGGGGGTGCTTACAATGAGCAGTTCTTC
TRBV5-1	NA	NA	TRBJ2-1	CASSPTAGLENEQFF	TGCGCCAGCAGCCCGACAGCTGGACTGGAGAATGAGCAGTTCTTC
TRBV18	NA	TRBD1	TRBJ2-7	CASSLDRVRWEQYF	TGTGCCAGCTCCCTTGACAGGGTTCGGTGGGAGCAGTACTTC
TRBV19	NA	NA	TRBJ1-6	CASSIAQADSPLHF	TGTGCCAGTAGTATAGCACAGGCAGACTCACCCCTCCACTTT
TRBV9	few	TRBD1	TRBJ2-1	CASSVDPGGSDHQIDEQFF	TGTGCCAGCAGCGTAGACCCAGGGGGCTCAGATCACCAAATCGATGAGCAGTTCTTC
TRBV6-5	NA	NA	TRBJ1-1	CASSRPPKAFF	TGTGCCAGCAGCCGTCCCCCCAAGGCTTTCTTT
TRBV11-2	NA	TRBD1	TRBJ2-3	CASSYGQGATDTQYF	TGTGCCAGCAGCTATGGACAGGGGGCGACAGATACGCAGTATTTT
TRBV29-1	NA	TRBD1	TRBJ2-7	CSVEVTGSSYEQYF	TGCAGCGTTGAAGTGACAGGGAGTTCCTACGAGCAGTACTTC
TRBV28	NA	TRBD1	TRBJ1-2	CASSSQGDPNYGYTF	TGTGCCAGCAGTTCCCAGGGGGATCCTAACTATGGCTACACCTTC
TRBV13	NA	NA	TRBJ1-1	CASSPGMGGTEAFF	TGTGCCAGCAGCCCCGGTATGGGTGGCACTGAAGCTTTCTTT
TRBV7-3	NA	TRBD2	TRBJ2-3	CASSPTLAGSTDTQYF	TGTGCCAGCAGCCCGACCCTAGCGGGGTCCACAGATACGCAGTATTTT
TRBV5-4	few	NA	TRBJ1-2	CASSTSVGAYGYTF	TGTGCCAGCAGCACCTCAGTAGGAGCCTATGGCTACACCTTC
TRBV9	NA	NA	TRBJ2-6	CASSVGGSAGANVLTF	TGTGCCAGCAGCGTAGGGGGGTCGGCTGGGGCCAACGTCCTGACTTTC
TRBV5-1	few	NA	TRBJ1-2	CASSLGAGTVRVYGYTF	TGCGCCAGCAGCTTAGGGGCAGGGACGGTACGGGTCTATGGCTACACCTTC
TRBV28	NA	NA	TRBJ2-3	CASSHDSALPSDTQYF	TGTGCCAGCAGTCATGACAGTGCATTACCCTCAGATACGCAGTATTTT
TRBV28	NA	NA	TRBJ2-7	CASSLTGVYEQYF	TGTGCCAGCAGTTTAACAGGAGTCTACGAGCAGTACTTC
TRBV2	NA	NA	TRBJ1-1	CASSAQGGRTEAFF	TGTGCCAGCAGTGCTCAAGGGGGGAGGACTGAAGCTTTCTTT
TRBV5-8	NA	TRBD1	TRBJ1-5	CASSWRVDRVGNQPQHF	TGTGCCAGCAGCTGGAGGGTGGACAGGGTTGGCAATCAGCCCCAGCATTTT
TRBV2	few	NA	TRBJ2-1	CASSERETSKEQFF	TGTGCCAGCAGTGAGAGGGAGACTTCCAAGGAGCAGTTCTTC
TRBV27	few	NA	TRBJ1-2	CASSFSAQSPGGYTF	TGTGCCAGCAGTTTTTCTGCGCAGAGTCCAGGTGGCTACACCTTC
TRBV6-5	NA	NA	TRBJ2-3	CASSFPGIPDTQYF	TGTGCCAGCAGTTTCCCAGGGATCCCAGATACGCAGTATTTT
TRBV28	few	NA	TRBJ2-7	CASTAPYEQYF	TGTGCCAGCACGGCTCCCTACGAGCAGTACTTC
TRBV2	NA	TRBD1	TRBJ2-3	CASSEATGTGDTQYF	TGTGCCAGCAGTGAAGCTACAGGGACAGGAGATACGCAGTATTTT
TRBV19	NA	NA	TRBJ2-2	CASSISGETGELFF	TGTGCCAGTAGTATATCCGGGGAAACCGGGGAGCTGTTTTTT
TRBV7-2	NA	TRBD1	TRBJ1-6	CASSSTGDNSPLHF	TGTGCCAGCAGCTCAACAGGGGATAATTCACCCCTCCACTTT
TRBV6-1	few	NA	TRBJ1-5	CASTRGNQPQHF	TGTGCCAGCACCCGGGGCAATCAGCCCCAGCATTTT
TRBV11-2	NA	TRBD2	TRBJ2-3	CASSFGTSGGTDTQYF	TGTGCCAGCAGCTTTGGTACTAGCGGGGGCACAGATACGCAGTATTTT
TRBV11-2	once	TRBD2	TRBJ2-7	CASSPGGGYEHEQYF	TGTGCCAGCAGCCCCGGGGGGGGTTATGAGCACGAGCAGTACTTC
TRBV28	NA	TRBD2	TRBJ2-7	CASRSPGGLGYEQYF	TGTGCCAGCAGATCCCCGGGGGGACTCGGTTACGAGCAGTACTTC
TRBV5-6	NA	TRBD1	TRBJ1-1	CASRAQGLNTEAFF	TGTGCCAGCAGGGCACAGGGGTTGAACACTGAAGCTTTCTTT
TRBV30	NA	TRBD2	TRBJ2-1	CAWSAGTSASSYNEQFF	TGTGCCTGGAGCGCCGGGACTAGCGCAAGCTCCTACAATGAGCAGTTCTTC
TRBV6-4	NA	TRBD2	TRBJ2-1	CASSQGTSGGYNEQFF	TGTGCCAGCAGTCAAGGGACTAGCGGGGGGTATAATGAGCAGTTCTTC
TRBV18	few	TRBD1	TRBJ1-1	CASFGGQGAGNTEAFF	TGTGCCAGCTTTGGGGGACAGGGGGCGGGAAACACTGAAGCTTTCTTT
TRBV10-3	NA	NA	TRBJ2-1	CAIGPGDNEQFF	TGTGCCATCGGACCGGGGGACAATGAGCAGTTCTTC
TRBV11-2	NA	NA	TRBJ2-7	CASSTAGNEQYF	TGTGCCAGCAGCACGGCGGGGAACGAGCAGTACTTC
TRBV19	NA	TRBD2	TRBJ2-1	CASSGAGAHNEQFF	TGTGCCAGTAGCGGAGCGGGGGCCCACAATGAGCAGTTCTTC
TRBV4-2	NA	NA	TRBJ2-7	CASSQGYRSYEQYF	TGTGCCAGCAGCCAAGGGTATAGGTCCTACGAGCAGTACTTC
TRBV5-1	NA	NA	TRBJ2-4	CASSPEGDIQYF	TGCGCCAGCAGCCCGGAAGGGGACATTCAGTACTTC